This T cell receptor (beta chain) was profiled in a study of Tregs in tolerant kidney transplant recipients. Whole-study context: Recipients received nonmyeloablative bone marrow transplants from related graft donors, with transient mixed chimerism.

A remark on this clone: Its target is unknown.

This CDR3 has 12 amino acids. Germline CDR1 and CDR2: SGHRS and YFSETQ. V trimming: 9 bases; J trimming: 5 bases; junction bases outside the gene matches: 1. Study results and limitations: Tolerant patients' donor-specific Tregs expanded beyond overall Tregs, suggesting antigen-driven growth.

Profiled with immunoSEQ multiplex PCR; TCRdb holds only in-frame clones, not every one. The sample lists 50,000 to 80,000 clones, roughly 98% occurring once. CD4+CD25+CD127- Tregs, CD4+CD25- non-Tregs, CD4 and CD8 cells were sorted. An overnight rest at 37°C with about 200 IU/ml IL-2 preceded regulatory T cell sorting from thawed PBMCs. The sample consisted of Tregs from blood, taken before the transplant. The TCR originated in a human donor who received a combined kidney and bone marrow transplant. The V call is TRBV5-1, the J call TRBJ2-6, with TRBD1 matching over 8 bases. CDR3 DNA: TGCGCCACCAGGGGGCGGGCCAACGTCCTGACTTTC. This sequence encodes CATRGRANVLTF.